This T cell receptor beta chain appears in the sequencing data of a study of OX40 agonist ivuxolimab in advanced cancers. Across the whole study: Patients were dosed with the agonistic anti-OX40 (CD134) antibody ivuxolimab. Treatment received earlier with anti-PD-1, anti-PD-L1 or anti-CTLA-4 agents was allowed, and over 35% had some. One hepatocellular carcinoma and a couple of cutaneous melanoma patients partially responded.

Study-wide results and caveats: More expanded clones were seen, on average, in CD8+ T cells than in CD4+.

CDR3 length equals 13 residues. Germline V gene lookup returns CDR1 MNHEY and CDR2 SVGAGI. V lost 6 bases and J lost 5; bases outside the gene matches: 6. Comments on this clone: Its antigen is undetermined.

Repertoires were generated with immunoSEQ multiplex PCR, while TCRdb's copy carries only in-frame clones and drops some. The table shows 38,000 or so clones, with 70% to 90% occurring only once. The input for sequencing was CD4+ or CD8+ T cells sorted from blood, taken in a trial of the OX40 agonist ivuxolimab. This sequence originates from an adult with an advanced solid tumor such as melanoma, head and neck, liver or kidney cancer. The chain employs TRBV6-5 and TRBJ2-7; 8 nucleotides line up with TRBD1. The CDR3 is CASRRTGINEQYF. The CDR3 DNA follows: TGTGCCAGCAGAAGGACAGGGATCAACGAGCAGTACTTC.